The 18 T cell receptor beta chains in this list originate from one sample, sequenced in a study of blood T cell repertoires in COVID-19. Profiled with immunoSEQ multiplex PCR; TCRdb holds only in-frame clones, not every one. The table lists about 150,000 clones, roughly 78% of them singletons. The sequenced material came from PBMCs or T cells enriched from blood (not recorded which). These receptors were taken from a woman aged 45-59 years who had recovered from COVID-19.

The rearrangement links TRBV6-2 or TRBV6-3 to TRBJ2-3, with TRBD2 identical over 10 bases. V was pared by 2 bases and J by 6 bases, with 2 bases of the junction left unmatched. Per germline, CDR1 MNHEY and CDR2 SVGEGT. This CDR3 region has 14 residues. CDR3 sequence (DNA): TGTGCCAGCAGTTACGTAGCGGGGGGTGATACGCAGTATTTT. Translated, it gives CASSYVAGGDTQYF.

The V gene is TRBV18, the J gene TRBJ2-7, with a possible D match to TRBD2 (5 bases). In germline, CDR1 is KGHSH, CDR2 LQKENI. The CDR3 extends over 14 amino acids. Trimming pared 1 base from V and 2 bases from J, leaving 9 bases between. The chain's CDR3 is CASSPRPGTYEQYF. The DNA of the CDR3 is TGTGCCAGCTCACCACGGCCGGGGACCTACGAGCAGTACTTC. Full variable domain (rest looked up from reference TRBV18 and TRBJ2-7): NAGVMQNPRHLVRRRGQEARLRCSPMKGHSHVYWYRQLPEEGLKFMVYLQKENIIDESGMPKERFSAEFPKEGPSILRIQQVVRGDSAAYFCASSPRPGTYEQYFGPGTRLTVT.

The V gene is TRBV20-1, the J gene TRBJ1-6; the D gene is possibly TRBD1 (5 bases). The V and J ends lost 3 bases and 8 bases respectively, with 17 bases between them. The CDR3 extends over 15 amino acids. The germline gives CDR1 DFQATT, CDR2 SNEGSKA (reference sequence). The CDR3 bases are TGCAGTGCTAGTAGGGCCGGGGGGACGGATTCACCCCTCCACTTT. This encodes CSASRAGGTDSPLHF.

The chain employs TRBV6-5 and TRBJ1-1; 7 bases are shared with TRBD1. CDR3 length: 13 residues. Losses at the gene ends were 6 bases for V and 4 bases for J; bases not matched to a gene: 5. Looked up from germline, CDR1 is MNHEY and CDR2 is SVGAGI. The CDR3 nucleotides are TGTGCCAGCAGAACAGGGGACGGCACTGAAGCTTTCTTT. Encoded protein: CASRTGDGTEAFF.

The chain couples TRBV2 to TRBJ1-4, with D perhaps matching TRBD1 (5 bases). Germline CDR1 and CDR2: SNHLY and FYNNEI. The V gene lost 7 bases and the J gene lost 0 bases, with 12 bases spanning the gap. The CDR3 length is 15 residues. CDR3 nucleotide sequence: TGTGCCAGCACGCAGTGGGGGGCAACTAATGAAAAACTGTTTTTT. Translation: CASTQWGATNEKLFF.

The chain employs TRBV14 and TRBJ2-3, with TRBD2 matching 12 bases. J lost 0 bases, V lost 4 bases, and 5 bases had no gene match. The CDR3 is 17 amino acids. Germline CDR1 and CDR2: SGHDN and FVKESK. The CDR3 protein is CASSPLAGGISTDTQYF. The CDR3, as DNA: TGTGCCAGCAGCCCTCTAGCGGGGGGGATTAGCACAGATACGCAGTATTTT.

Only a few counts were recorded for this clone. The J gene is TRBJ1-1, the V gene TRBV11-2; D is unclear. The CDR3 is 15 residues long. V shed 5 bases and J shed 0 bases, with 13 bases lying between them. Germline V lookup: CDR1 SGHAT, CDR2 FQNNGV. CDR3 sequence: CASSPANSMNTEAFF. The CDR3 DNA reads TGTGCCAGCAGCCCCGCCAACTCTATGAACACTGAAGCTTTCTTT. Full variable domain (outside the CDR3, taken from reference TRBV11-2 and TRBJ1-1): EAGVAQSPRYKIIEKRQSVAFWCNPISGHATLYWYQQILGQGPKLLIQFQNNGVVDDSQLPKDRFSAERLKGVDSTLKIQPAKLEDSAVYLCASSPANSMNTEAFFGQGTRLTVV.

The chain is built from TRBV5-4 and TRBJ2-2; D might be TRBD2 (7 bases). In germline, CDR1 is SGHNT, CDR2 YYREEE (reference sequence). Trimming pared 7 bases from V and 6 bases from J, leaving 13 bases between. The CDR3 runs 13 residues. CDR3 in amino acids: CASPGEGAGELFF. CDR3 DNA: TGTGCCAGCCCCGGGGAGGGGGCCGGGGAGCTGTTTTTT.

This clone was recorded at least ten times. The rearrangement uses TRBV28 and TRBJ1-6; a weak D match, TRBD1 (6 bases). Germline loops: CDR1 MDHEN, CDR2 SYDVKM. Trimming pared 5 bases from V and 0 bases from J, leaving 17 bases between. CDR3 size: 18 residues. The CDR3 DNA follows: TGTGCCAGCAGTACCTTACAGGGAAGAGGCTCCTATAATTCACCCCTCCACTTT. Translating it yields CASSTLQGRGSYNSPLHF.

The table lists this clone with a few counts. The CDR3 nucleotides read TGTGCCAGTAGTTTCGGACAGAGGTTTTCACCCCTCCACTTT. Translation: CASSFGQRFSPLHF. The chain has TRBV19 and TRBJ1-6, with TRBD1 as a possible D gene (6 bases). V lost 5 bases to trimming and J lost 9 bases, with 14 bases between them. Germline V gene data show CDR1 as LNHDA and CDR2 as SQIVND (reference sequence). The CDR3 extends over 14 amino acids. Together with reference TRBV19 and TRBJ1-6, the CDR3 gives the full variable domain: DGGITQSPKYLFRKEGQNVTLSCEQNLNHDAMYWYRQDPGQGLRLIYYSQIVNDFQKGDIAEGYSVSREKKESFPLTVTSAQKNPTAFYLCASSFGQRFSPLHFGNGTRLTVT.

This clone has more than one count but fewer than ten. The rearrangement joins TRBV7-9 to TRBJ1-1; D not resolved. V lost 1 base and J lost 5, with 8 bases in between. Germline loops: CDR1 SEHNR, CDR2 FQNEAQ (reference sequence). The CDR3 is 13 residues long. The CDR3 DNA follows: TGTGCCAGCAGCTTAGAGATCCGGACTGAAGCTTTCTTT. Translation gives CASSLEIRTEAFF.

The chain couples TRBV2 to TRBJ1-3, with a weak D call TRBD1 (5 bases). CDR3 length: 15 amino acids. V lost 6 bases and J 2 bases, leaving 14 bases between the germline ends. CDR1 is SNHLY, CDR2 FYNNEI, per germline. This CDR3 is CASSGWRGTGNTIYF. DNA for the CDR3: TGTGCCAGCAGCGGGTGGCGGGGGACTGGAAACACCATATATTTT. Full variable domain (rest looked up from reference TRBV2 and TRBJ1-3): EPEVTQTPSHQVTQMGQEVILRCVPISNHLYFYWYRQILGQKVEFLVSFYNNEISEKSEIFDDQFSVERPDGSNFTLKIRSTKLEDSAMYFCASSGWRGTGNTIYFGEGSWLTVV.

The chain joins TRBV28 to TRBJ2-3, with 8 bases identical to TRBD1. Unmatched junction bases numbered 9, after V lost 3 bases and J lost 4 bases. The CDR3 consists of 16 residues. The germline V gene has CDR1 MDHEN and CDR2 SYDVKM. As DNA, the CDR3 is TGTGCCAGCAGTTTCCCTACAGGGGGAGGAGCAGATACGCAGTATTTT. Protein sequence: CASSFPTGGGADTQYF.

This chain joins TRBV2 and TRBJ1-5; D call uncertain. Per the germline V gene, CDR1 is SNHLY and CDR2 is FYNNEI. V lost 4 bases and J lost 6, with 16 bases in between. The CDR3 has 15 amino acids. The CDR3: CASSAGRGTSQPQHF. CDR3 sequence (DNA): TGTGCCAGCAGTGCCGGTCGGGGTACGAGTCAGCCCCAGCATTTT.

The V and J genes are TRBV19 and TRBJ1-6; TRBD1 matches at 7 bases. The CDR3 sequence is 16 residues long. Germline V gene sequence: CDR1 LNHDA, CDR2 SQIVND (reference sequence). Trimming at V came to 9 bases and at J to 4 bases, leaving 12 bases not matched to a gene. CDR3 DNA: TGTGCCAGCGCCACAGGGGCGGCGCGGTATAATTCACCCCTCCACTTT. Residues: CASATGAARYNSPLHF. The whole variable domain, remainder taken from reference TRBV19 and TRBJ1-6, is DGGITQSPKYLFRKEGQNVTLSCEQNLNHDAMYWYRQDPGQGLRLIYYSQIVNDFQKGDIAEGYSVSREKKESFPLTVTSAQKNPTAFYLCASATGAARYNSPLHFGNGTRLTVT.

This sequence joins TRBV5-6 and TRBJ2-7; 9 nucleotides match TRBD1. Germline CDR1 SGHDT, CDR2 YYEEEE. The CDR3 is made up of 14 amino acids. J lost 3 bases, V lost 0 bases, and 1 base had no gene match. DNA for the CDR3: TGTGCCAGCAGCTTGGACAGGGGGCTCTACGAGCAGTACGTC. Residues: CASSLDRGLYEQYV.

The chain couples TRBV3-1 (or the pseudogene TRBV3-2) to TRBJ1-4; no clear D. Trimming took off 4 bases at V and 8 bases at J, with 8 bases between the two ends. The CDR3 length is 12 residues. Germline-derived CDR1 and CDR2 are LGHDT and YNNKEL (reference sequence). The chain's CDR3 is CASSLGEEKLFF. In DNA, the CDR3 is TGTGCCAGCAGCCTAGGAGAGGAAAAACTGTTTTTT.

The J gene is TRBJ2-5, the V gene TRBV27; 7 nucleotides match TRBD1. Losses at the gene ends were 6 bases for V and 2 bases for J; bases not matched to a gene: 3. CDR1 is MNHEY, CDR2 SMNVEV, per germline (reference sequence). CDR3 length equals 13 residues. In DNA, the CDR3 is TGTGCCAGCAGCCTCAGGGGGCAAGAGACCCAGTACTTC. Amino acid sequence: CASSLRGQETQYF.